This T cell receptor (beta chain) was observed in a study of T cell responses to AZD1222 COVID-19 vaccine. Study-wide findings and caveats: It should be noted that donors were predominantly white British and more often female, and clonal diversity was possibly underestimated. CD4 TCRs linked to vaccination spanned spike, dominating at 160-218 and 743-854. Recipients of two AZD1222 doses showed rising Spike-specific TCR breadth and depth.

The table came from immunoSEQ multiplex PCR; TCRdb's copy has only in-frame clones and leaves some out. This table holds around 99,000 clones, over 80% found once. The CDR3 has 16 residues. The sample holds one count of this clone. Its antigen is unidentified. The rearrangement joins TRBV21-1 to TRBJ2-7; the DNA was not used to check the table's D call, TRBD1. TRBV21-1 is a listed pseudogene. This sample comprised peripheral blood, obtained 28 days after the second AZD1222 dose. The sequence was collected from an adult who received the AZD1222 COVID-19 vaccine. The CDR3: CASSKEPRRGIHEQYF. In DNA form, the CDR3 reads TGTGCCAGCAGCAAAGAACCCCGTAGGGGTATACACGAGCAGTACTTC.